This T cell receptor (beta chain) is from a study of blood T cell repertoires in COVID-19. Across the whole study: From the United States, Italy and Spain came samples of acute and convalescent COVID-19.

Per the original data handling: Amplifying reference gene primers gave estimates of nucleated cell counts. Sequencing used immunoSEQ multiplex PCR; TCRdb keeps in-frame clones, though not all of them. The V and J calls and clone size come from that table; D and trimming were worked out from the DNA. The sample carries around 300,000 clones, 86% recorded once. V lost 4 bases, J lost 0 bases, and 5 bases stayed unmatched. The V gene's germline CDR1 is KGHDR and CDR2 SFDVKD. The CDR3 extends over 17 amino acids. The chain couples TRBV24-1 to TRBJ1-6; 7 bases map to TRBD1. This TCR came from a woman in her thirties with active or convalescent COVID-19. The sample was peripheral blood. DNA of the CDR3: TGTGCCACCAGTGAACAGACAGGGAGCTCCTATAATTCACCCCTCCACTTT. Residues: CATSEQTGSSYNSPLHF.